This entry concerns a single T cell receptor beta chain. Using immunoSEQ multiplex PCR, the repertoire was profiled, and TCRdb retains in-frame clones only, with some absent. The sample has 640,000 or so clones; 80% to 90% are singletons. The CDR3 covers 14 residues. The germline V and J ends were trimmed by 7 bases and 0 bases, with 12 bases remaining between them. This entry comes from a study of shared T cell receptors in the human thymus. In addition, the sample was reused for a study of human thymus T cells.

The chain links TRBV6-7 to TRBJ1-2; D is possibly TRBD1 (5 bases). TRBV6-7 carries the ORF label, with uncertain function. The sequence derives from a boy younger than two with a congenital heart defect. Sequencing was done on a sample of thymocytes. The CDR3 nucleotides are TGTGCCAGCACAGGGAACAGCCCTAACTATGGCTACACCTTC. Translation gives CASTGNSPNYGYTF.